This T cell receptor (beta chain) is drawn from a study of cytomegalovirus exposure and HLA in healthy donors. The PCR had 60 Vbeta and 13 Jbeta primers. Using immunoSEQ multiplex PCR, the repertoire was profiled, and TCRdb retains in-frame clones only, with some absent. The table lists about 170,000 clones, around 74% of them singletons. Concerning this clone: Its specificity is unknown.

Study-level findings and limits: It was reported that TCR beta sequences correctly inferred the HLA-A and HLA-B alleles for most subjects.

CDR3 length: 15 amino acids. Germline V gene sequence: CDR1 ENHRY, CDR2 SYGVKD. Trimming shortened V by 2 bases and J by 2 bases, and 11 bases separated the two germline ends. The source is a female donor in good health and CMV-seronegative. The chain couples TRBV10-3 to TRBJ2-3; D call uncertain. The sequenced sample consisted of PBMCs. The CDR3 reads CAISELAVLTDTQYF. CDR3 nucleotide sequence: TGTGCCATCAGTGAGCTTGCGGTGCTCACAGATACGCAGTATTTT.